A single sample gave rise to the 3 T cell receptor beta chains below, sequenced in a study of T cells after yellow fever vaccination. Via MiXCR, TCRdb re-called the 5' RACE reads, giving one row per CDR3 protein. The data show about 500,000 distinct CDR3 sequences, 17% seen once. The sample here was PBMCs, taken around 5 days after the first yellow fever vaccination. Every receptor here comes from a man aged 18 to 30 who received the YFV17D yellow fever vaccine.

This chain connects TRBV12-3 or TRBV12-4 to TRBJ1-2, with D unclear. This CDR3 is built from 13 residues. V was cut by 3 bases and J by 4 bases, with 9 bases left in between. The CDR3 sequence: CASSLVAGYGYTF. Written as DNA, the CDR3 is TGTGCCAGCAGTTTGGTGGCAGGCTATGGCTACACCTTC.

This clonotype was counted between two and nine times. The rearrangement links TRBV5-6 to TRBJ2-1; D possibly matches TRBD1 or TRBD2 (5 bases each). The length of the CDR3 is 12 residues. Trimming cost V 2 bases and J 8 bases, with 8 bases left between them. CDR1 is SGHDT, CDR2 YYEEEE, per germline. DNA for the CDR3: TGTGCCAGCAGCTTCGGGGCGGATGAGCAGTTCTTC. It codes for CASSFGADEQFF.

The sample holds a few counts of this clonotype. The CDR3 protein is CASSMIALRVNEQFF. CDR3 in DNA: TGTGCCAGTAGTATGATCGCCCTCAGGGTGAATGAGCAGTTCTTC. The rearrangement uses TRBV19 and TRBJ2-1; possibly TRBD1 for D (5 bases). The CDR3 covers 15 residues. Germline assignment: CDR1 LNHDA and CDR2 SQIVND (reference sequence). V lost 3 bases and J 7 bases, leaving 16 bases between the germline ends.